The text below deals with one T cell receptor (beta chain). No cognate antigen has been identified for it. One end of the junction is discordant with germline, which a read error may explain. The library was produced with PCR. The instrument was an Illumina HiSeq 4000. High-throughput sequencing was used to profile the CDR3 region of the TCR beta-chain in every patient. As for the original processing: CDR3 differences across clinicopathological groups were used to build a classifier for discriminating distant-metastatic papillary thyroid cancer patients. Repertoire diversity was assessed with the Shannon index, and tumor-blood repertoire similarity with the Morisita-Horn index. In TCRdb, the public reads were trimmed at Q25 with fastp and aligned with MiXCR, with productive beta chains retained. TCRdb assigned the V and J calls; the authors' analysis was not used. The sample table records 30,000 or so clones; under 25% of these occur just once. Jointly, the top ten make up 2% to 3% of the sample.

Before undergoing thyroid surgery, none of the patients had been given any kind of treatment. Using T-cell receptor beta sequencing, the study looked back at clinical samples from patients collected from the early 2010s to the late 2010s. The data are from a study of metastatic and nonmetastatic thyroid tumors (dated by TCRdb to the early 2020s). For the study in its entirety: Repertoires from peripheral blood and from tumor or nodule tissue samples of malignant and benign thyroid patients were compared. The research as a whole found: TCR beta diversity was reported as significantly higher in malignant tumors than in benign nodules, in both blood and tumor samples.

The germline V gene (reference sequence) yields SGHAT for CDR1 and FQDESV for CDR2. The CDR3, cysteine through phenylalanine, is 16 amino acids long. Only CDR3 DNA is held: 48 bases, read in frame from base 1. This clonotype was sampled from a female donor with papillary thyroid cancer or a benign thyroid nodule (not recorded which). Some clones in this sample may be carry-over from other donors' samples. This chain joins TRBV11-1 to TRBJ2-3; perhaps TRBD2 is the D gene, with 5 bases matching. Sequencing was done on a sample of blood. CDR3 protein: CASSLVTGSSTDSQNF. The sequenced DNA is TGTGCCAGCAGCTTAGTTACCGGTTCTAGCACAGATTCGCAGAATTTT.